The clone carrying this T cell receptor beta chain occurred a few times. What it binds is not known. The data were taken from a study of identical twins. TCRdb re-called the 5' RACE reads through MiXCR, storing one row per CDR3 protein. The table has hundreds of thousands of distinct CDR3 sequences, roughly 7.2% seen once. Germline V gene lookup returns CDR1 DFQATT and CDR2 SNEGSKA (reference sequence). CDR3 size: 15 residues. The V segment lost 3 bases and the J segment 0 bases; nucleotides outside the gene matches: 7. Whole-study findings and limits: Models underpredicted monozygotic twin sharing of out-of-frame TCR alpha. Conclusions were drawn cross-sectionally by statistical analysis, without following the same donors.

These data also formed part of another study, on yellow fever vaccine responses in identical twins.

Sequencing was performed on PBMCs. The chain carries TRBV20-1 and TRBJ2-7, with 8 bases that match TRBD1. The source is a woman aged 18-29 years in good health. The CDR3 reads CSARDRDRNSYEQYF. CDR3 in DNA: TGCAGTGCTAGGGACCGGGACAGGAACTCCTACGAGCAGTACTTC.